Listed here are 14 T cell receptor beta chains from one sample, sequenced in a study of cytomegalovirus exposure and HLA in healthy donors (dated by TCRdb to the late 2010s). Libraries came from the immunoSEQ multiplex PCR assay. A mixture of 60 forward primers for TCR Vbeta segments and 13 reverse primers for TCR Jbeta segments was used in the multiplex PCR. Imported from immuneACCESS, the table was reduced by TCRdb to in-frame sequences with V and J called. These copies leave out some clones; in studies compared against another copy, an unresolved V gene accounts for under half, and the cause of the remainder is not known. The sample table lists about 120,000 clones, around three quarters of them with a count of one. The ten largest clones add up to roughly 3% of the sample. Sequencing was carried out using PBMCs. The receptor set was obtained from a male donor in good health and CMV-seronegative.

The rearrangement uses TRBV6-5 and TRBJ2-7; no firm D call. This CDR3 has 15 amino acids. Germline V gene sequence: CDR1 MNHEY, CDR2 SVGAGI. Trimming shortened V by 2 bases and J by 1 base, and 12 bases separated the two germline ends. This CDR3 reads CASSYGQFSSYEQYF. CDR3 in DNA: TGTGCCAGCAGTTACGGGCAGTTTTCGTCCTACGAGCAGTACTTC.

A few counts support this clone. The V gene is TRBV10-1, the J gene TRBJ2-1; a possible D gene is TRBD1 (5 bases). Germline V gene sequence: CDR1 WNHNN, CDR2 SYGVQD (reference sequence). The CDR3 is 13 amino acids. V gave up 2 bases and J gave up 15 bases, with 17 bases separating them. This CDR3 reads CASSEGDSAIPFF. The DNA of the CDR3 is TGCGCCAGCAGTGAGGGAGACAGTGCTATTCCGTTCTTC.

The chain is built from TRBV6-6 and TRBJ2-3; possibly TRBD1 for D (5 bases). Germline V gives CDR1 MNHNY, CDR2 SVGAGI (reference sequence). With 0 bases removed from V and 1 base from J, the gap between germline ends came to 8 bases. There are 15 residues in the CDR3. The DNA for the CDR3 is TGTGCCAGCAGTTACTCAGGGGTTGGCACAGATACGCAGTATTTT. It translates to CASSYSGVGTDTQYF.

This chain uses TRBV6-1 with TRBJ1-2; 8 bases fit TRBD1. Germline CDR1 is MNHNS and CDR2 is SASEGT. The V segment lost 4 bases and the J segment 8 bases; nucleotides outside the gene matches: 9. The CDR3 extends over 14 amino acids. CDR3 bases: TGTGCCAGCAGTGGGAACAGGGGGAGAGAAGGCTACACCTTC. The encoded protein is CASSGNRGREGYTF.

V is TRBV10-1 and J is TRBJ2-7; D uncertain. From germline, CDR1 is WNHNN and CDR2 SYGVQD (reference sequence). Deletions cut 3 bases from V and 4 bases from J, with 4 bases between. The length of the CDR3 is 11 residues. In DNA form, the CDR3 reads TGCGCCAGCAGTGACCATTACGAGCAGTACTTC. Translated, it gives CASSDHYEQYF.

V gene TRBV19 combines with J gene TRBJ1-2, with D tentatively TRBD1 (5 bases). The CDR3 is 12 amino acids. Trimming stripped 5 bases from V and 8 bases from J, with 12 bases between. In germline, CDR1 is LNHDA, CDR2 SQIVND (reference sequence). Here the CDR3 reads CASSERGAGYTF. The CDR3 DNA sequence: TGTGCCAGTAGTGAGCGTGGGGCCGGCTACACCTTC.

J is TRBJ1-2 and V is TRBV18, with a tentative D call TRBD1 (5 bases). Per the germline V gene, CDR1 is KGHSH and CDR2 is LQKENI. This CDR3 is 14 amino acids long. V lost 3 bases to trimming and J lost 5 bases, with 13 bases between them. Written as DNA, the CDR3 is TGTGCCAGCTCACCGCGGGACGGACTATATGGCTACACCTTC. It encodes CASSPRDGLYGYTF.

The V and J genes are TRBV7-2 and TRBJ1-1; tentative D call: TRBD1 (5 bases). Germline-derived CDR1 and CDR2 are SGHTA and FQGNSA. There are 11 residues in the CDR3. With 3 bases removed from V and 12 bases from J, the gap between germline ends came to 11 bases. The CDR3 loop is CASSFAGKTFF. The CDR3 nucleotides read TGTGCCAGCAGCTTTGCAGGGAAGACTTTCTTT. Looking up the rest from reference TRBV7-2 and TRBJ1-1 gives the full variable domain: GAGVSQSPSNKVTEKGKDVELRCDPISGHTALYWYRQSLGQGLEFLIYFQGNSAPDKSGLPSDRFSAERTGGSVSTLTIQRTQQEDSAVYLCASSFAGKTFFGQGTRLTVV.

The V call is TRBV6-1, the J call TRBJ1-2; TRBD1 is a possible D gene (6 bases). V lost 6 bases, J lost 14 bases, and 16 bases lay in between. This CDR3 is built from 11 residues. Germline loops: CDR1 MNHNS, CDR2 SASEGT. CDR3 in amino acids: CASSGGASSTF. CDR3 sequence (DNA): TGTGCCAGCAGCGGGGGGGCCTCCAGTACCTTC.

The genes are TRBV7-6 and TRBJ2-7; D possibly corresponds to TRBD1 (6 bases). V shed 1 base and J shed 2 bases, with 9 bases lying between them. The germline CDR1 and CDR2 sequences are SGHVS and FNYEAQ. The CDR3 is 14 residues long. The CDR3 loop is CASSLDPGAYEQYF. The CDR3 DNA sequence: TGTGCCAGCAGCTTAGACCCAGGGGCCTACGAGCAGTACTTC.

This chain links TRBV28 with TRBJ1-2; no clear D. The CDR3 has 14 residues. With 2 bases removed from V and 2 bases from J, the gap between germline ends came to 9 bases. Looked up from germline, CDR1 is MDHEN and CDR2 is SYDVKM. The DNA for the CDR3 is TGTGCCAGCAGTTTAGTGGGAGAGAACTATGGCTACACCTTC. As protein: CASSLVGENYGYTF.

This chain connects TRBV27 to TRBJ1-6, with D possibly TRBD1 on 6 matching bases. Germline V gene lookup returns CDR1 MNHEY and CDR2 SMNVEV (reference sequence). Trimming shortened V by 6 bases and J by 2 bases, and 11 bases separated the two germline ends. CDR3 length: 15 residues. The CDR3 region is CASSATGPYNSPLHF. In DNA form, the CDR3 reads TGTGCCAGCAGCGCGACAGGACCCTATAATTCACCCCTCCACTTT.

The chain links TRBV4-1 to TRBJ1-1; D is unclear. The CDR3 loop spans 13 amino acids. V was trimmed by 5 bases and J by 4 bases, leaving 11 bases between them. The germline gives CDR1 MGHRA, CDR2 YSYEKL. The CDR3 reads CASSWWTSTEAFF. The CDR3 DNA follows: TGCGCCAGCAGCTGGTGGACTAGCACTGAAGCTTTCTTT.

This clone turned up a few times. The CDR3 DNA sequence: TGTGCCAGCACATTTCGAGGCAGTTACACAGATACGCAGTATTTT. Translation: CASTFRGSYTDTQYF. The rearrangement links TRBV2 to TRBJ2-3; unclear D gene. The CDR3 length is 15 residues. The V end was cut by 7 bases, the J end by 2 bases, with 16 bases between. CDR1 is SNHLY and CDR2 is FYNNEI in the germline V gene. The whole variable domain, filled in from reference TRBV2 and TRBJ2-3, reads EPEVTQTPSHQVTQMGQEVILRCVPISNHLYFYWYRQILGQKVEFLVSFYNNEISEKSEIFDDQFSVERPDGSNFTLKIRSTKLEDSAMYFCASTFRGSYTDTQYFGPGTRLTVL.